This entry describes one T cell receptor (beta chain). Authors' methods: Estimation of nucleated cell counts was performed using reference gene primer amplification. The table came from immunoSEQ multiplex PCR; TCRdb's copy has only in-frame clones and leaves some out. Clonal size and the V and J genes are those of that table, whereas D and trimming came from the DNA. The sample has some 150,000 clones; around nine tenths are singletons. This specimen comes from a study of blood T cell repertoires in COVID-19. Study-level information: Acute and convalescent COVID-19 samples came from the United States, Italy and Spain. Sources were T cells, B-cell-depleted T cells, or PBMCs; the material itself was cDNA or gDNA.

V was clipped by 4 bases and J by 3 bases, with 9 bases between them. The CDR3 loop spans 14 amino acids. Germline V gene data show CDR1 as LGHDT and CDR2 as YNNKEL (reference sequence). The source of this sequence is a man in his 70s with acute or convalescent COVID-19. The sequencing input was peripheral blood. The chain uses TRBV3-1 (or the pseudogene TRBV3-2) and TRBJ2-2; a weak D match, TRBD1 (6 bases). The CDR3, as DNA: TGTGCCAGCAGCCGGGCAGGGGACACCGGGGAGCTGTTTTTT. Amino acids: CASSRAGDTGELFF.